Listed below are T cell receptor beta chains from one sample, sequenced in a study of T-cell reconstitution after alpha-beta-depleted transplantation in children. TCRdb recomputed calls from the PCR reads with MiXCR, one row per CDR3 protein. The sample holds 280,000 or so distinct CDR3 sequences, more than 9% seen once. The sample was peripheral blood, taken 180 days after TCRalphabeta/CD19-depleted stem cell transplant. These receptors came from a male patient aged 2 to 9 who had a stem cell transplant for chronic granulomatous disease, so the T cells may come from the graft donor. Both conserved end residues are part of each CDR3. The D gene is left open where the match is weak. A clone size is listed for some rows: how often the clone was seen (once, few, many), or a class if it is expanded.

size: many; J: TRBJ2-5; V: TRBV4-2; D: TRBD1; DNA: TGTGCCAGCGGCCGAACACAGGGGGACGGGCAAGAGACCCAGTACTTC; CDR3: CASGRTQGDGQETQYF
size: many; J: TRBJ2-1; V: TRBV3-1; D: TRBD2; DNA: TGTGCCAGCAGCCAGCATGGGACTATATCCTACAATGAGCAGTTCTTC; CDR3: CASSQHGTISYNEQFF
size: few; J: TRBJ2-3; V: TRBV6-1; D: .; DNA: TGTGCCAGCAGTGAAACTACCGGGTTACCAGATACGCAGTATTTT; CDR3: CASSETTGLPDTQYF
size: .; J: TRBJ1-1; V: TRBV18; D: .; DNA: TGTGCCAGCTCACTAAACTCAGGGGTGAACACTGAAGCTTTCTTT; CDR3: CASSLNSGVNTEAFF
size: .; J: TRBJ2-4; V: TRBV5-4; D: .; DNA: TGTGCCAGCAGCTTGTCTGGGGGAACGGCCAAAAACATTCAGTACTTC; CDR3: CASSLSGGTAKNIQYF
size: many; J: TRBJ1-5; V: TRBV2; D: .; DNA: TGTGCCAGCAGTAAACCAGGGGTAGGGGGACAGCCCCAGCATTTT; CDR3: CASSKPGVGGQPQHF
size: .; J: TRBJ2-1; V: TRBV7-9; D: .; DNA: TGTGCCAGCAGCTTAGGGGACTCCCACTACAATGAGCAGTTCTTC; CDR3: CASSLGDSHYNEQFF
size: many; J: TRBJ2-3; V: TRBV15; D: .; DNA: TGTGCCACCAGCACCGGCCCTGGCACAGATACGCAGTATTTT; CDR3: CATSTGPGTDTQYF
size: few; J: TRBJ2-1; V: TRBV7-2; D: TRBD1; DNA: TGTGCCAGCACCCTCCGACAGGGCTTTTACAATGAGCAGTTCTTC; CDR3: CASTLRQGFYNEQFF
size: many; J: TRBJ2-1; V: TRBV28; D: .; DNA: TGTGCCAGCAGTTTATTTGCGGCCTCGGGTGAGCAGTTCTTC; CDR3: CASSLFAASGEQFF
size: many; J: TRBJ2-7; V: TRBV4-2; D: TRBD1; DNA: TGTGCCAGCAGCCAAGAAGCAGGGGGCTACGAGCAGTACTTC; CDR3: CASSQEAGGYEQYF
size: few; J: TRBJ1-3; V: TRBV7-2; D: .; DNA: TGTGCCAGCAGCTTACTGTTGGGATTCCTCTCTGGAAACACCATATATTTT; CDR3: CASSLLLGFLSGNTIYF
size: many; J: TRBJ1-1; V: TRBV28; D: .; DNA: TGTGCCAGCAGTTTAGGCCAGGCCCCTGAAGCTTTCTTT; CDR3: CASSLGQAPEAFF
size: many; J: TRBJ2-7; V: TRBV5-1; D: TRBD1; DNA: TGCGCCAGCAGCACCGACCCCGGGACAGGGGCCTACGAGCAGTACTTC; CDR3: CASSTDPGTGAYEQYF
size: .; J: TRBJ1-5; V: TRBV27; D: TRBD1; DNA: TGTGCCAGCACCCTCAGGTGGCTGGGACAGGGGAACGGGAGCAATCAGCCCCAGCATTTT; CDR3: CASTLRWLGQGNGSNQPQHF
size: many; J: TRBJ2-1; V: TRBV28; D: .; DNA: TGTGCCAGCAGTTTGGTAGTGGTTGAGCAGTTCTTC; CDR3: CASSLVVVEQFF
size: few; J: TRBJ1-1; V: TRBV27; D: .; DNA: TGTGCCAGCAGTTTAATGTGGAACACTGAAGCTTTCTTT; CDR3: CASSLMWNTEAFF
size: many; J: TRBJ1-2; V: TRBV7-9; D: TRBD1; DNA: TGTGCCAGCAGCTTGTCAGGGGGCTGGGGCTACACCTTC; CDR3: CASSLSGGWGYTF
size: many; J: TRBJ2-5; V: TRBV20-1; D: TRBD2; DNA: TGCAGTGCTAGAAAGACTAGCACCCAAGAGACCCAGTACTTC; CDR3: CSARKTSTQETQYF
size: many; J: TRBJ2-1; V: TRBV20-1; D: .; DNA: TGCAGTGCCCGGGGGCGGGACGCACTATACAATGAGCAGTTCTTC; CDR3: CSARGRDALYNEQFF
size: many; J: TRBJ2-4; V: TRBV20-1; D: .; DNA: TGCAGTGCGAGGGGTCTCGGGTTTGCAGACATTCAGTACTTC; CDR3: CSARGLGFADIQYF
size: many; J: TRBJ2-1; V: TRBV12-5; D: TRBD1; DNA: TGTGCTAGTGGTCCAAGGACAGGGGAATCCTACAATGAGCAGTTCTTC; CDR3: CASGPRTGESYNEQFF
size: .; J: TRBJ1-2; V: TRBV3-1; D: .; DNA: TGTGCCAGCAGCCATAAGGGACATGGGAACACCTTC; CDR3: CASSHKGHGNTF
size: many; J: TRBJ2-1; V: TRBV20-1; D: .; DNA: TGCAGTGCTCTCCTAAGAGGTCGCACATATGAGCAGTTCTTC; CDR3: CSALLRGRTYEQFF
size: many; J: TRBJ2-5; V: TRBV11-1; D: TRBD2; DNA: TGTGCCAGCACCCTTTCCAGCGGGAGGGCCCATTTGTACCAAGAGACCCAGTACTTC; CDR3: CASTLSSGRAHLYQETQYF
size: many; J: TRBJ2-2; V: TRBV5-4; D: .; DNA: TGTGCCAGCAGCTTCCAGGGAAGTGTGGCCACCGGGGAGCTGTTTTTT; CDR3: CASSFQGSVATGELFF
size: many; J: TRBJ1-1; V: TRBV20-1; D: .; DNA: TGCAGTGCTCAGTACGGGGCGCCGGGAACTGAAGCTTTCTTT; CDR3: CSAQYGAPGTEAFF
size: .; J: TRBJ2-1; V: TRBV4-2; D: TRBD2; DNA: TGTGCCAGCAGCCAAGGGGTTAGCGGGAGGTTCTCCTACAATGAGCAGTTCTTC; CDR3: CASSQGVSGRFSYNEQFF
size: .; J: TRBJ1-5; V: TRBV6-5; D: .; DNA: TGTGCCAGCAGTAACCTGGCAGTTAGGAATCAGCCCCAGCATTTT; CDR3: CASSNLAVRNQPQHF
size: many; J: TRBJ2-7; V: TRBV28; D: TRBD2; DNA: TGTGCCAGCAGCCTAACTAGCGCCACGTCCTACGAGCAGTACTTC; CDR3: CASSLTSATSYEQYF
size: once; J: TRBJ1-1; V: TRBV29-1; D: .; DNA: TGCAGCGTCAACCCAGGGGTAGGGAACACTGAAGCTTTCTTT; CDR3: CSVNPGVGNTEAFF
size: many; J: TRBJ2-2; V: TRBV11-2; D: TRBD2; DNA: TGTGCCAGCAGCTTGGGACTAGCGGCTTACACCGGGGAGCTGTTTTTT; CDR3: CASSLGLAAYTGELFF
size: many; J: TRBJ2-1; V: TRBV7-2; D: TRBD2; DNA: TGTGCCAGCAGCCAAAGCGGGGGGACCCATGAGCAGTTCTTC; CDR3: CASSQSGGTHEQFF
size: many; J: TRBJ2-4; V: TRBV12-3/TRBV12-4; D: TRBD2; DNA: TGTGCCAGCAACCCGAGCGGGGGAGGCATTCAGTACTTC; CDR3: CASNPSGGGIQYF
size: many; J: TRBJ1-1; V: TRBV15; D: .; DNA: TGTGCCACCAGCAGAGATCTAGGGGACAACACTGAAGCTTTCTTT; CDR3: CATSRDLGDNTEAFF
size: .; J: TRBJ2-3; V: TRBV27; D: .; DNA: TGTGCCAGCAGTTTAGGTCTCTCAGGGGATACGCAGTATTTT; CDR3: CASSLGLSGDTQYF
size: many; J: TRBJ1-6; V: TRBV15; D: TRBD1; DNA: TGTGCCACCAGCAGGGACAGGGGGAGCGGTTCACCCCTCCACTTT; CDR3: CATSRDRGSGSPLHF
size: few; J: TRBJ2-1; V: TRBV7-8; D: .; DNA: TGTGCCAGCAGCTTAGTCGCTACCAACTCCTACAATGAGCAGTTCTTC; CDR3: CASSLVATNSYNEQFF
size: .; J: TRBJ2-2; V: TRBV5-4; D: TRBD1; DNA: TGTGCCAGCAGCTGGGGAGGACAGGGAGGTTGGACCGGGGAGCTGTTTTTT; CDR3: CASSWGGQGGWTGELFF
size: many; J: TRBJ1-5; V: TRBV20-1; D: .; DNA: TGCAGTGCTAGAGGGGGGGCAGGCAATCAGCCCCAGCATTTT; CDR3: CSARGGAGNQPQHF
size: many; J: TRBJ1-6; V: TRBV5-1; D: TRBD1; DNA: TGCGCCAGCAGCGCAACGTTGACAGGGATTGAGAATTCACCCCTCCACTTT; CDR3: CASSATLTGIENSPLHF
size: many; J: TRBJ2-3; V: TRBV7-2; D: .; DNA: TGTGCCAGCAGCTTAGCGCCAGGGACAGATACGCAGTATTTT; CDR3: CASSLAPGTDTQYF
size: few; J: TRBJ2-7; V: TRBV2; D: .; DNA: TGTGCCAGCAGTGAGACGGCCCTGATTACCTACGAGCAGTACTTC; CDR3: CASSETALITYEQYF
size: many; J: TRBJ2-5; V: TRBV5-1; D: TRBD2; DNA: TGCGCCAGCAGCACCCACACTAGCGAGGAGACCCAGTACTTC; CDR3: CASSTHTSEETQYF
size: many; J: TRBJ1-5; V: TRBV25-1; D: TRBD1; DNA: TGTGCCAGCAGTGAAGGGGACAGGATTAGCAATCAGCCCCAGCATTTT; CDR3: CASSEGDRISNQPQHF
size: many; J: TRBJ2-1; V: TRBV4-1; D: .; DNA: TGCGCCAGCAGCCAAAGGATGGGGGATACCTACAATGAGCAGTTCTTC; CDR3: CASSQRMGDTYNEQFF
size: many; J: TRBJ2-1; V: TRBV7-3; D: TRBD2; DNA: TGTGCCAGCAGCCACGGACTAGCGGGAGGGCCACGGTACAATGAGCAGTTCTTC; CDR3: CASSHGLAGGPRYNEQFF
size: many; J: TRBJ2-5; V: TRBV7-3; D: TRBD2; DNA: TGTGCCAGCAGCTCGGGCCCTAGCGGGGGGCGTGAGACCCAGTACTTC; CDR3: CASSSGPSGGRETQYF
size: many; J: TRBJ2-5; V: TRBV12-3/TRBV12-4; D: TRBD1; DNA: TGTGCCAGCAGTTCATTATCCGGGACAGGATCGGAGACCCAGTACTTC; CDR3: CASSSLSGTGSETQYF
size: many; J: TRBJ2-7; V: TRBV12-3/TRBV12-4; D: TRBD1; DNA: TGTGCCAGCAGTCTACAGGGGCGGGTCGAGCAGTACTTC; CDR3: CASSLQGRVEQYF
size: many; J: TRBJ2-3; V: TRBV6-5; D: TRBD2; DNA: TGTGCCAGCAGTTACTCGATAGCGGGAGTACTCACAGATACGCAGTATTTT; CDR3: CASSYSIAGVLTDTQYF
size: few; J: TRBJ2-7; V: TRBV9; D: .; DNA: TGTGCCAGCAGCGTAGAGGCAGGGTCCTACGAGCAGTACTTC; CDR3: CASSVEAGSYEQYF
size: .; J: TRBJ2-1; V: TRBV2; D: .; DNA: TGTGCCAGCAGGCCCCAGCCAGCAGGGCCTGAGCAGTTCTTC; CDR3: CASRPQPAGPEQFF